This T cell receptor beta chain originates from a study of OX40 agonist ivuxolimab in advanced cancers. Study-level background: Three patients got partial responses; one had hepatocellular carcinoma and two had cutaneous melanoma.

Overall study results and limits: Some nonresponders additionally presented with little normalized T-cell clonal expansion. Within 6 weeks, CD4+ and CD8+ blood T cells expanded clonally at 0.1 to 3.0 mg/kg.

About this clone: Its specificity is not known.

Only in-frame clones appear in the TCRdb table, and some are missing; sequencing was by immunoSEQ multiplex PCR. Of 65,000 to 100,000 clones in the sample, roughly 88% are singletons; the top ten hold less than 4.5%. Sequences were derived from CD4+ or CD8+ T cells sorted from blood, sampled in a trial of the OX40 agonist ivuxolimab. This receptor was identified in an adult with an advanced solid tumor such as melanoma, head and neck, liver or kidney cancer.

CDR3 sequence: CSARAADTQYF. For the CDR3, the DNA is TGCAGTGCTAGAGCGGCAGATACGCAGTATTTT. The chain couples TRBV20-1 to TRBJ2-3; the D is unclear. The CDR3 spans 11 residues. The germline V gene encodes CDR1 DFQATT and CDR2 SNEGSKA (reference sequence). V was trimmed by 1 base and J by 4 bases, leaving 3 bases between them.